This TCR beta chain stems from a study of neurological immune-mediated disorders (dated by TCRdb to about 2019). Study-level background: Peripheral blood TCR-beta repertoires from patients with HTLV-I-associated myelopathy (HAM/TSP), patients with multiple sclerosis, and healthy controls were compared in the study using UMI-based sequencing. Longitudinal samples, technical triplicates and paired sorted CD4+ and CD8+ T-cell subsets, alongside PBMC samples, were included among the 106 TCR-beta libraries. Longitudinal HAM/TSP and healthy donors were sampled at 3 time-points each (roughly 3-40 month intervals). Of the approximately 66 subjects in the cohort, around 15 were HAM/TSP patients, roughly 35 were multiple sclerosis patients, and some 20 were healthy controls.

The investigation overall reported the following: Across subjects, expanded clones never shared an identical CDR3 amino acid sequence, which suggests that the TCR-beta repertoires in every group were private. TCR clonal expansion was highest in HAM/TSP patients and lowest in MS patients, with MS patients falling below even healthy controls.

Cut back by 6 bases and 3 bases, the V and J ends lie 15 bases apart. The CDR3 runs 15 amino acids, cysteine and phenylalanine included. Just the 45-base CDR3 DNA is kept, in frame starting at base 1. In the paper's terms, the time point label means: longitudinal time-point 3. Blood bank volunteers in Maryland, USA served as the healthy controls. For the unsorted PBMC libraries, 2 million PBMCs were stored in RNAlater at -80 degrees C until RNA extraction and were used to generate the libraries. Peripheral blood underwent Ficoll-Hypaque density gradient centrifugation to isolate PBMCs, which were then cryopreserved in liquid nitrogen. cDNA synthesis used template-switch 5'RACE with a primer carrying a 10-nucleotide random unique molecular identifier tagging each TCR transcript. Over 170 million TCR-beta sequences, covering 15-18 subjects, were produced in each sequencing run. The RNeasy kit was used to extract total RNA. The KAPA Real-time Library Amplification kit was used to amplify TCR-beta VDJ regions with primers for the TCR constant region and the 5'RACE anchor. A first PCR added sample indexes and Illumina adaptors, after which a second PCR increased the library yield. After Ampure bead purification, the TCR product of roughly 650 bp was size-selected on a 2% E-gel SizeSelection system. Before pooling, library quality was assessed on a Bioanalyzer, concentration was determined with Qubit, and library quantification was performed with the Kapa Library Quantification kit. Paired-end 2 x 150 bp sequencing of the libraries was performed on an Illumina HiSeq 2500. To increase sequence diversity, about 25-30% phiX was spiked into each library pool. Regarding the original processing steps: The UMI-based MiGEC pipeline processed quality-filtered reads and removed over 85% of raw TCR sequences during error correction. IMGT germline references were used for aligning VDJ genes, and each clonotype was defined as a unique CDR3 amino acid sequence together with its V-J genes. Clonal expansion, Shannon diversity and CDR3 relatedness (CalcPairwiseDistances, ClusterSamples) were evaluated with VDJtools, and phylogenetic trees were built with CLCbio workbench. A clone was classed as expanded if it had 8 or more unique UMIs, a cutoff based on coefficient-of-variation modelling across technical triplicates. TCRdb cleaned the public reads at Q25 with fastp, built clones with MiXCR and kept in-frame beta chains. Each entry is one CDR3 protein sequence, shown with its most common DNA and genes. For this entry, the V and J calls and clone size follow TCRdb and not the study's own pipeline. The sample table holds roughly 57,000 distinct CDR3 sequences, of which more than 7% were seen once. Over 1.5% of the sample comes from the top ten.

This clonotype was picked up many times. Its antigen specificity is not known. Base qualities were left out, and no much larger clone turns up one base away. Sequenced material: PBMCs. The chain is assembled from TRBV12-3 or TRBV12-4 and TRBJ1-5, and perhaps TRBD1 as D gene, on 5 matching bases. The clonotype comes from a woman between 35 and 50 years old in good health. The CDR3 region reads CASRLSSGANQPQHF. The DNA sequence is TGTGCCAGCAGGCTTAGTAGCGGGGCCAATCAGCCCCAGCATTTT.